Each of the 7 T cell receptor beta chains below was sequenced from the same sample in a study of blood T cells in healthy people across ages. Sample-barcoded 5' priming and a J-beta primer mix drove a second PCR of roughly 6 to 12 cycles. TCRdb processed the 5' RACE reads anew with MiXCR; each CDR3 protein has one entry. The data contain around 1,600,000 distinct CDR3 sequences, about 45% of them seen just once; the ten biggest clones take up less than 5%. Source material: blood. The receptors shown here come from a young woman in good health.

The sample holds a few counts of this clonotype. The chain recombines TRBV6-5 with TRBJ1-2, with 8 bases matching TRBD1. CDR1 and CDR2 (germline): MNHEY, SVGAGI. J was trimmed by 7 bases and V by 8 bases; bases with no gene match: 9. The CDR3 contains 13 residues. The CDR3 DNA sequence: TGTGCCAGCGGACAGGGAAAAGGGGCTGGCTACACCTTC. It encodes CASGQGKGAGYTF.

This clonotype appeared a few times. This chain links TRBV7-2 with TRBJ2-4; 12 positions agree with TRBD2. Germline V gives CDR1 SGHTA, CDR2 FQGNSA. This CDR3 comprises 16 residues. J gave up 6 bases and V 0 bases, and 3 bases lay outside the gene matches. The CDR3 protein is CASSLALAGGGNIQYF. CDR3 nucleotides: TGTGCCAGCAGCTTAGCACTAGCGGGAGGAGGAAACATTCAGTACTTC.

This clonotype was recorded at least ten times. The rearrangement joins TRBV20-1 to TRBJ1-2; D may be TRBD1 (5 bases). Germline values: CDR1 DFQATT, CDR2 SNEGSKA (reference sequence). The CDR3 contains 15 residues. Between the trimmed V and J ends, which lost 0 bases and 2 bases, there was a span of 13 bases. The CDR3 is CSARDPYGGNYGYTF. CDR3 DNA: TGCAGTGCTAGAGACCCTTACGGGGGGAACTATGGCTACACCTTC.

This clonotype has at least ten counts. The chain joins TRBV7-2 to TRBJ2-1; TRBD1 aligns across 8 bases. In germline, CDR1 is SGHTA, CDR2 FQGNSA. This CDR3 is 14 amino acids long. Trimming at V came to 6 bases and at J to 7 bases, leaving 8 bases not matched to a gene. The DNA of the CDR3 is TGTGCCAGCAGTCTTGACAGGGGCGTTAATGAGCAGTTCTTC. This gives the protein CASSLDRGVNEQFF.

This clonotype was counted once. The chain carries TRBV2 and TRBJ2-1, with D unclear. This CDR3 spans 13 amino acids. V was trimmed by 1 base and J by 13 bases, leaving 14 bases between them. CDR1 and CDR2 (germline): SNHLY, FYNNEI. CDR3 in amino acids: CASSEDRQNIQFF. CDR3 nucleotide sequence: TGTGCCAGCAGTGAAGACAGACAAAACATTCAGTTCTTC.

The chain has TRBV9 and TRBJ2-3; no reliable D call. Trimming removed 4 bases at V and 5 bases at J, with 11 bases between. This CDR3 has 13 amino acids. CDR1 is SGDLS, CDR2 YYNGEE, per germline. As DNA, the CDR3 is TGTGCCAGCAGCTCTTTACAAGGAGATACGCAGTATTTT. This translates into CASSSLQGDTQYF. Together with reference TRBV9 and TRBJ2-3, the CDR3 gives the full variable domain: DSGVTQTPKHLITATGQRVTLRCSPRSGDLSVYWYQQSLDQGLQFLIQYYNGEERAKGNILERFSAQQFPDLHSELNLSSLELGDSALYFCASSSLQGDTQYFGPGTRLTVL.

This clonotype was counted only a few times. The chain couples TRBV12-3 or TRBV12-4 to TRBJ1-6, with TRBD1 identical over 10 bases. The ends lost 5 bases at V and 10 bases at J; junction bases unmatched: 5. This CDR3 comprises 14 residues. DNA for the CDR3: TGTGCCAGCAGTGGGACAGGGGTCTCGTCACCCCTCCACTTT. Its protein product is CASSGTGVSSPLHF.